This T cell receptor (beta chain) emerged from a study of OX40 agonist ivuxolimab in advanced cancers. Sequencing used immunoSEQ multiplex PCR; TCRdb keeps in-frame clones, though not all of them. The table lists tens of thousands of clones, about 88% of them singletons. Study-wide findings and caveats: Antigen specificity was not determined for the expanded peripheral T cells.

Note on this clone: What it binds is unknown.

Patients with autoimmune history or systemic immunosuppression were excluded. Drawing of blood for sampling happened at baseline, at cycle 4 day 1, and at cycle 7 day 1. V dropped 1 base and J dropped 1 base, with 16 bases sitting between them. The CDR3 contains 17 residues. CDR1 is LGHNA and CDR2 is YSLEER in the germline V gene. The sample was CD4+ or CD8+ T cells sorted from blood, taken in a trial of the OX40 agonist ivuxolimab. The receptor was isolated from an adult with an advanced solid tumor such as melanoma, head and neck, liver or kidney cancer. The chain combines TRBV4-3 with TRBJ2-5; D unresolved. The CDR3 protein is CASSQVPSTDSQETQYF. CDR3 sequence (DNA): TGCGCCAGCAGCCAAGTCCCTTCTACCGACTCCCAAGAGACCCAGTACTTC.